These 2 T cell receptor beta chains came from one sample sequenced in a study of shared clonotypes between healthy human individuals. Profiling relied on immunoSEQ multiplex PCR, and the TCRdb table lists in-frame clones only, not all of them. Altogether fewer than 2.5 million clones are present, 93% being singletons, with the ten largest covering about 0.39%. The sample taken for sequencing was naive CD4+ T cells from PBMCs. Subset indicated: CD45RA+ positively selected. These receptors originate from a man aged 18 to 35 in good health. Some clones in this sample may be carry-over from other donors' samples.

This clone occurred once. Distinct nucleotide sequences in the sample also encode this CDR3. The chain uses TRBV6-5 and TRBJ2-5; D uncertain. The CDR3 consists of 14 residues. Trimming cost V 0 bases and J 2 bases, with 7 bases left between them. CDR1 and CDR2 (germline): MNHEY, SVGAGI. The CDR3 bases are TGTGCCAGCAGTTACTCACGGGCACAAGAGACCCAGTACTTC. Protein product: CASSYSRAQETQYF.

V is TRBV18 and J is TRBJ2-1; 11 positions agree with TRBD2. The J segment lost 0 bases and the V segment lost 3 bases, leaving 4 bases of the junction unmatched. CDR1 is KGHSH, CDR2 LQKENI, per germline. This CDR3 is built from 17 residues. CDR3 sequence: CASSPMTSGISYNEQFF. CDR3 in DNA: TGTGCCAGCTCACCGATGACTAGCGGGATCTCCTACAATGAGCAGTTCTTC.